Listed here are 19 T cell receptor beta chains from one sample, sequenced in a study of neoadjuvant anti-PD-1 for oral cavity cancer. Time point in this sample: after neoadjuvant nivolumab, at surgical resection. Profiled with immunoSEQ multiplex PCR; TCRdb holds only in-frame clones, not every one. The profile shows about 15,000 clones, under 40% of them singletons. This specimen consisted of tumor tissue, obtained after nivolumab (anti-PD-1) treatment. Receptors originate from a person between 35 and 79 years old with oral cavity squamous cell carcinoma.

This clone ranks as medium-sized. CDR3 DNA sequence: TGCGCCAGCAGCTTGGGAACGGTCTATGGCTACACCTTC. Its translation is CASSLGTVYGYTF. This chain uses TRBV5-1 with TRBJ1-2, with unresolved D. The germline V and J ends were trimmed by 0 bases and 4 bases, with 7 bases remaining between them. CDR3 size: 13 residues. The V gene's germline CDR1 is SGHRS and CDR2 YFSETQ.

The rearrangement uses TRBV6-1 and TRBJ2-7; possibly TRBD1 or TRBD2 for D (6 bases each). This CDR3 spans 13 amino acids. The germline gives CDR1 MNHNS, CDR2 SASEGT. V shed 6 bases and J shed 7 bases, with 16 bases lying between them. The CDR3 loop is CASSPLGGSEQYF. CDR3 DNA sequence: TGTGCCAGCAGCCCGCTGGGGGGCTCTGAGCAGTACTTC.

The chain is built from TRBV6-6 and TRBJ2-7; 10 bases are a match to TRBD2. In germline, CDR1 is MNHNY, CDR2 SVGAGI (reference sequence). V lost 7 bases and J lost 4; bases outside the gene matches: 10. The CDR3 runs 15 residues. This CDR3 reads CASTWERGGVYEQYF. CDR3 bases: TGTGCCAGCACGTGGGAGCGGGGGGGCGTTTACGAGCAGTACTTC.

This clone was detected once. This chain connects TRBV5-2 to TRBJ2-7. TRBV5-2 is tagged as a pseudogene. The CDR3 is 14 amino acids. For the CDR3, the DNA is TGTGCCAGCAGCTTGGCCCTCTCGAACTACGAGCAGTACTTC. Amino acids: CASSLALSNYEQYF.

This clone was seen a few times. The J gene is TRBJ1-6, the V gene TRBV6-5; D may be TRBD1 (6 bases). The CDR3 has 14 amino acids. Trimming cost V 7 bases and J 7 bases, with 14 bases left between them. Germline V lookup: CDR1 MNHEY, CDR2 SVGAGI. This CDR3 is CASTAGQSNSPLHF. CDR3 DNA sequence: TGTGCCAGCACCGCAGGACAGTCCAATTCACCCCTCCACTTT.

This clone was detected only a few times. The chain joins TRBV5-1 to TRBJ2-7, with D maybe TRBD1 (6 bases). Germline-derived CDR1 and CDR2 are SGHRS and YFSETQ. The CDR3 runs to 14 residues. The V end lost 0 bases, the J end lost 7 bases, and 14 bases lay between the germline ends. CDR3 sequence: CASSLGSGDGEQYF. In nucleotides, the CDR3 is TGCGCCAGCAGCTTGGGGTCAGGGGACGGGGAGCAGTACTTC.

CDR3 sequence: CASSERGDGYTF. The CDR3 nucleotides read TGTGCCAGCAGTGAAAGGGGCGATGGCTACACCTTC. The gene calls are TRBV6-1 and TRBJ1-2; tentative D call: TRBD1 (5 bases). There are 12 residues in the CDR3. Trimming pared 2 bases from V and 6 bases from J, leaving 7 bases between. In germline, CDR1 is MNHNS, CDR2 SASEGT.

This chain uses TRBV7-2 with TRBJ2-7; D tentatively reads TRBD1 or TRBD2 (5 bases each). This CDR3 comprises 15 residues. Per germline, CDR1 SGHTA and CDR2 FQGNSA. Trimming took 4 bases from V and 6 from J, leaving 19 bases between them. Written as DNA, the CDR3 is TGTGCCAGCAGCTACAGACAGCCTCAGGCGGGCGAGCAGTACTTC. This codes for CASSYRQPQAGEQYF.

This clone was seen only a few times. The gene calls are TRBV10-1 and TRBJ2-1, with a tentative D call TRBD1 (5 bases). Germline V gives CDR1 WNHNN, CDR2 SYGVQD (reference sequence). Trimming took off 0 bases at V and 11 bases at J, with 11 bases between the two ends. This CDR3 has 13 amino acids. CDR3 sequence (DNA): TGCGCCAGCAGTGAGTCAGGGCAGGGCAAGCAGTTCTTC. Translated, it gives CASSESGQGKQFF.

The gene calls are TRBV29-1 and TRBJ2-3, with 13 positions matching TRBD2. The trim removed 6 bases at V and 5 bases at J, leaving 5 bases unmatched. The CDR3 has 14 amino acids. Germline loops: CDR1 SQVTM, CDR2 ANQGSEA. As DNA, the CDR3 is TGCAGCGTGAGGACTAGCGGGGGAAGAGATACGCAGTATTTT. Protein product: CSVRTSGGRDTQYF.

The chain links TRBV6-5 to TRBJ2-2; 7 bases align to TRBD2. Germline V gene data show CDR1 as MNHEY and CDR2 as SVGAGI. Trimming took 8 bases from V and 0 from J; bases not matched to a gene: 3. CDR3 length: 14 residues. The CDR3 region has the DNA TGTGCCAGCCAGCGGGAATCGAACACCGGGGAGCTGTTTTTT. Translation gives CASQRESNTGELFF.

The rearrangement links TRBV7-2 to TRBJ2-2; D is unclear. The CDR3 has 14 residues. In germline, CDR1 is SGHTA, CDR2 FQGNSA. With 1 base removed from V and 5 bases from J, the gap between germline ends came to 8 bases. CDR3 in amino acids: CASSLEPRTGELFF. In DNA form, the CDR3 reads TGTGCCAGCAGCTTAGAACCGCGGACCGGGGAGCTGTTTTTT.

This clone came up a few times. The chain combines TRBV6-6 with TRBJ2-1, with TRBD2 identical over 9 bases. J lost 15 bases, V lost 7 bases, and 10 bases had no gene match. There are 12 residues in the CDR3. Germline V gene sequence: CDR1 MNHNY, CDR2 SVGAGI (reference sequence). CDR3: CASTVTAGGPFF. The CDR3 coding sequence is TGTGCCAGCACAGTTACGGCGGGGGGGCCGTTCTTC.

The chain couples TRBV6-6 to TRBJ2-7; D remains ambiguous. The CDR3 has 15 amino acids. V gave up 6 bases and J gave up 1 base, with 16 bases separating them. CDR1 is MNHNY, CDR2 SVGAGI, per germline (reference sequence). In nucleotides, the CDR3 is TGTGCCAGCAGCCGGAACCCTGGGCCATCCTACGAGCAGTACTTC. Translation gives CASSRNPGPSYEQYF.

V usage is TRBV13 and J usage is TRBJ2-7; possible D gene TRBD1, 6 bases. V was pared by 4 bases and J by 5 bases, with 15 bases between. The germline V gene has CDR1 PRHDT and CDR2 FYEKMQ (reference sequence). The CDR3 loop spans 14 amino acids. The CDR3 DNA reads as TGTGCCAGCAGCTCGCGACAGGAGTTCCACGAGCAGTACTTC. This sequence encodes CASSSRQEFHEQYF. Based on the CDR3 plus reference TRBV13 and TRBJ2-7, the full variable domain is AAGVIQSPRHLIKEKRETATLKCYPIPRHDTVYWYQQGPGQDPQFLISFYEKMQSDKGSIPDRFSAQQFSDYHSELNMSSLELGDSALYFCASSSRQEFHEQYFGPGTRLTVT.

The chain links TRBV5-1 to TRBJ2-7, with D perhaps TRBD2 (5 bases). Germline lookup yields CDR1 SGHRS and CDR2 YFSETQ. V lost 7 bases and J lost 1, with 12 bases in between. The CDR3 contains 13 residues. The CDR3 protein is CASCPGESYEQYF. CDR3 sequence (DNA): TGCGCCAGCTGTCCCGGGGAATCCTACGAGCAGTACTTC.

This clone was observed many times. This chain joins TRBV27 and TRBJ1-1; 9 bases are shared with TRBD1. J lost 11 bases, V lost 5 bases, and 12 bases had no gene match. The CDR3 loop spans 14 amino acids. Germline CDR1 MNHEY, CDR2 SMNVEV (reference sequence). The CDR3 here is CASSTGGDVRPAFF. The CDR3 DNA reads TGTGCCAGCAGTACAGGGGGCGACGTTCGTCCGGCTTTCTTT.

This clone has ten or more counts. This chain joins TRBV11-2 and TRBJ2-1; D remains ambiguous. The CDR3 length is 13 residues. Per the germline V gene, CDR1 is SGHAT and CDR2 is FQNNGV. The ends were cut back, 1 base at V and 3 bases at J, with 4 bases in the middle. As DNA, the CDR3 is TGTGCCAGCAGCTTAGGCCACTACAATGAGCAGTTCTTC. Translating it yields CASSLGHYNEQFF.

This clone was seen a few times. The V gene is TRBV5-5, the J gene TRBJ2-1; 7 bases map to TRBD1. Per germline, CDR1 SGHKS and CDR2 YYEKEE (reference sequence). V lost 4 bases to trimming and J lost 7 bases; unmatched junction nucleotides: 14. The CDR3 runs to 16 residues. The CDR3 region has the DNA TGTGCCAGCAGCCTGGGAAGGGGGCATGGGATGAATGAGCAGTTCTTC. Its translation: CASSLGRGHGMNEQFF.